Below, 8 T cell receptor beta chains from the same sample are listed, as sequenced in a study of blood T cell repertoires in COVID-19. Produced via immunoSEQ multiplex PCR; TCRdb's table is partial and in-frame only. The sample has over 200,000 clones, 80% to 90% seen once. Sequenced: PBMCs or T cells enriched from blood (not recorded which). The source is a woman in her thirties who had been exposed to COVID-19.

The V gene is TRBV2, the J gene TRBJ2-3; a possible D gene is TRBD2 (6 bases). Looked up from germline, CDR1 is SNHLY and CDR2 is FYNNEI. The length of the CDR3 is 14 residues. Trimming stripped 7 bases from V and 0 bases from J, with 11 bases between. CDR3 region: CASTVAESTDTQYF. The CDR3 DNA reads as TGTGCCAGCACCGTAGCGGAAAGCACAGATACGCAGTATTTT.

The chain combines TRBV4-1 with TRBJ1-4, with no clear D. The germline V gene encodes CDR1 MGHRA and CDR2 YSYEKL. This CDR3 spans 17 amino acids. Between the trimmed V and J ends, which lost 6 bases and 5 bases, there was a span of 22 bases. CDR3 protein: CASSPGRSWMGNEKLFF. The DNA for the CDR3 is TGCGCCAGCAGTCCAGGCCGATCATGGATGGGCAATGAAAAACTGTTTTTT.

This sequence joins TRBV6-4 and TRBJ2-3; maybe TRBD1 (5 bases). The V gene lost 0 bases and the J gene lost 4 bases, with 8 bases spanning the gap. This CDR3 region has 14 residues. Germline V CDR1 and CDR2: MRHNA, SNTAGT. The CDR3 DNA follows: TGTGCCAGCAGTGACTCTGCAGGGCCAGATACGCAGTATTTT. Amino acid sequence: CASSDSAGPDTQYF.

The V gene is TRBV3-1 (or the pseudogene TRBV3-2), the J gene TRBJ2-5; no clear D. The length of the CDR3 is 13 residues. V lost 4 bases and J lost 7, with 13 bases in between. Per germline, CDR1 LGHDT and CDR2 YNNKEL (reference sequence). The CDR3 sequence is CASSPNPWATQYF. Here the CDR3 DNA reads TGTGCCAGCAGCCCGAACCCCTGGGCGACCCAGTACTTC.

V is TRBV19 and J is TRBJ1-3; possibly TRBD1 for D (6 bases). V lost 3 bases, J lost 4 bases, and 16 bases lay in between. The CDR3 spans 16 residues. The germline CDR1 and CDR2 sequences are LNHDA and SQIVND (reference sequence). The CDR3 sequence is CASSIQTTGFGNTIYF. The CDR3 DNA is TGTGCCAGTAGTATTCAGACTACAGGGTTCGGAAACACCATATATTTT.

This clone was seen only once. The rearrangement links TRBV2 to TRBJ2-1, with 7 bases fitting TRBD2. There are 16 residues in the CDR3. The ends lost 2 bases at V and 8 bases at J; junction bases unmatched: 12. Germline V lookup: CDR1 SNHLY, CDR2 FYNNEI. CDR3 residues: CASSEPTRLASDEQFF. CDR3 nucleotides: TGTGCCAGCAGTGAACCTACAAGACTAGCCTCGGATGAGCAGTTCTTC. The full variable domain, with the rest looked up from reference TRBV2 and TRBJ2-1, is EPEVTQTPSHQVTQMGQEVILRCVPISNHLYFYWYRQILGQKVEFLVSFYNNEISEKSEIFDDQFSVERPDGSNFTLKIRSTKLEDSAMYFCASSEPTRLASDEQFFGPGTRLTVL.

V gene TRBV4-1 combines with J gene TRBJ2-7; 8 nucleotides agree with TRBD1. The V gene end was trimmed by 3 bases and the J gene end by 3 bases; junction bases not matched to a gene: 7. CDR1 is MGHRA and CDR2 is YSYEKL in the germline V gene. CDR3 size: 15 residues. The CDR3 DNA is TGCGCCAGCAGCCACGTCGGACAGGGTTTCTACGAGCAGTACTTC. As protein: CASSHVGQGFYEQYF.

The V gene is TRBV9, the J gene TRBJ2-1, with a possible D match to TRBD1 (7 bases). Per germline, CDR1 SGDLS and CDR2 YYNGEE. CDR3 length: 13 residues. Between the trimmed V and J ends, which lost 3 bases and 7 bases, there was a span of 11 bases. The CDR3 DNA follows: TGTGCCAGCAGCGCCGCAGGGGGGAATGAGCAGTTCTTC. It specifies CASSAAGGNEQFF.